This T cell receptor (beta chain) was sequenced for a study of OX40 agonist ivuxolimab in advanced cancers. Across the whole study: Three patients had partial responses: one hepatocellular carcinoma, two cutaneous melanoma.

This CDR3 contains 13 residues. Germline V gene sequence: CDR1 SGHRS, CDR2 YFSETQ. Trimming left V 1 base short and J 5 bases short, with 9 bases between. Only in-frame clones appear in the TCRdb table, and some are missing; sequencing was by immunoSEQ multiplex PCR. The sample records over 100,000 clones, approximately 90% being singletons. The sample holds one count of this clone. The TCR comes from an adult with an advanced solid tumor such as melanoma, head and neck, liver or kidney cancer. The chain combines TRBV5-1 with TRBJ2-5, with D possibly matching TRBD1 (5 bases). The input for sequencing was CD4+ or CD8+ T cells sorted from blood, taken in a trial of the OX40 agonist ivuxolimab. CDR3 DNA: TGCGCCAGCAGCTTGCAGGGTTCGGAGACCCAGTACTTC. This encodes CASSLQGSETQYF.